A single sample is the source of the 29 T cell receptor beta chains below, sequenced in a study of T cells after yellow fever vaccination. MiXCR was run by TCRdb on the 5' RACE reads, yielding one entry per CDR3 protein. The sample records some 400,000 distinct CDR3 sequences, over 15% being singletons. Sequencing was performed on PBMCs, taken before the yellow fever booster vaccination. Receptors were obtained from a man between 18 and 29 years old who received the YFV17D yellow fever vaccine.

The chain combines TRBV7-2 with TRBJ2-2; 7 bases map to TRBD1. In germline, CDR1 is SGHTA, CDR2 FQGNSA. This CDR3 has 16 residues. V trimming: 8 bases; J trimming: 3 bases; junction bases outside the gene matches: 12. CDR3 sequence: CASRPPGQRDTGELFF. In DNA, the CDR3 is TGTGCCAGCCGCCCTCCGGGACAGCGTGACACCGGGGAGCTGTTTTTT.

This clonotype has only a few counts. This chain joins TRBV27 and TRBJ2-5, with TRBD1 matching over 8 bases. With V trimmed by 5 bases and J by 5 bases, 13 bases remained unmatched. This CDR3 is 16 amino acids long. CDR1 is MNHEY and CDR2 is SMNVEV in the germline V gene (reference sequence). CDR3 in amino acids: CASSEEAGTGSETQYF. The CDR3 DNA follows: TGTGCCAGCAGTGAAGAAGCCGGGACAGGTTCGGAGACCCAGTACTTC.

This clonotype was counted only a few times. This sequence joins TRBV29-1 and TRBJ2-3; 8 bases are shared with TRBD2. This CDR3 region has 15 residues. Unmatched junction bases numbered 8, after V lost 4 bases and J lost 2 bases. The V gene's germline CDR1 is SQVTM and CDR2 ANQGSEA. CDR3 sequence: CSVVWAGGSTDTQYF. The CDR3, as DNA: TGCAGCGTTGTTTGGGCGGGGGGTTCCACAGATACGCAGTATTTT.

This clonotype has a handful of counts. The chain combines TRBV4-1 with TRBJ1-2, with 7 bases fitting TRBD1. After removal of 1 base from V and 4 bases from J, the junction contained 9 bases not matched to a gene. This CDR3 region has 16 residues. Germline-derived CDR1 and CDR2 are MGHRA and YSYEKL. In nucleotides, the CDR3 is TGCGCCAGCAGCCAAGGGCCGGGACAGATGCTCTATGGCTACACCTTC. This encodes CASSQGPGQMLYGYTF.

This clonotype was observed a handful of times. The gene calls are TRBV10-3 and TRBJ1-1; D not certain. This CDR3 has 13 residues. V lost 6 bases and J 0 bases, leaving 8 bases between the germline ends. Germline V gene lookup returns CDR1 ENHRY and CDR2 SYGVKD. The chain's CDR3 is CAISNSVNTEAFF. DNA of the CDR3: TGTGCCATCAGCAACTCAGTGAACACTGAAGCTTTCTTT.

CDR3 region: CGVRTWGAYYNSPLHF. CDR3 sequence (DNA): TGTGGGGTGAGGACGTGGGGGGCTTATTATAATTCACCCCTCCACTTT. The chain joins TRBV9 to TRBJ1-6; a weak D match, TRBD1 (6 bases). CDR3 size: 16 residues. Germline V gene data show CDR1 as SGDLS and CDR2 as YYNGEE.

This clonotype occurred a few times. The rearrangement links TRBV11-1 to TRBJ2-7; 9 bases map to TRBD1. Trimming took 5 bases from V and 5 from J; bases not matched to a gene: 7. CDR1 is SGHAT, CDR2 FQDESV, per germline (reference sequence). The CDR3 is made up of 14 amino acids. The CDR3 coding sequence is TGTGCCAGCAGCCCTCGACAGGGGGGGGACGAGCAGTACTTC. Amino acid sequence: CASSPRQGGDEQYF.

This clonotype was seen more than once but under ten times. The chain combines TRBV29-1 with TRBJ2-1; TRBD1 matches at 7 bases. The CDR3 sequence is 12 residues long. Per germline, CDR1 SQVTM and CDR2 ANQGSEA. The J segment lost 5 bases and the V segment lost 6 bases, leaving 4 bases of the junction unmatched. As DNA, the CDR3 is TGCAGCGTGGGGACAGATCACAATGAGCAGTTCTTC. Its protein product is CSVGTDHNEQFF.

Many counts were recorded for this clonotype. The J gene is TRBJ1-1, the V gene TRBV4-1; D possibly corresponds to TRBD1 (5 bases). V lost 0 bases and J 0 bases, leaving 8 bases between the germline ends. The CDR3 extends over 15 amino acids. The germline V gene encodes CDR1 MGHRA and CDR2 YSYEKL. CDR3 sequence reads: CASSQDEGMNTEAFF. The CDR3 DNA follows: TGCGCCAGCAGCCAAGATGAGGGGATGAACACTGAAGCTTTCTTT.

This rearrangement joins TRBV20-1 to TRBJ2-1, with TRBD2 identical over 7 bases. The CDR3 is made up of 14 amino acids. With V trimmed by 1 base and J by 2 bases, 2 bases remained unmatched. Germline CDR1 and CDR2: DFQATT and SNEGSKA (reference sequence). The CDR3 loop is CSARGSGAYNEQFF. The CDR3 nucleotides are TGCAGTGCTAGAGGGAGCGGGGCCTACAATGAGCAGTTCTTC.

This clonotype was detected only once. The V call is TRBV14, the J call TRBJ1-2; 9 nucleotides match TRBD1. The CDR3 covers 16 residues. CDR1 is SGHDN, CDR2 FVKESK, per germline. V lost 5 bases to trimming and J lost 6 bases; unmatched junction nucleotides: 13. In nucleotides, the CDR3 is TGTGCCAGCAGCGGGGACCCCCGGGACAGGGATCATGGCTACACCTTC. Protein sequence: CASSGDPRDRDHGYTF.

In this sample, this clonotype turned up a few times. The chain links TRBV28 to TRBJ2-3; D uncertain. Germline V lookup: CDR1 MDHEN, CDR2 SYDVKM. Trimming removed 5 bases at V and 4 bases at J, with 10 bases between. CDR3 size: 13 residues. The CDR3 region has the DNA TGTGCCAGCAGTGCGAGGTCGCCAGATACGCAGTATTTT. As protein: CASSARSPDTQYF.

The table lists this clonotype with a few counts. This chain joins TRBV20-1 and TRBJ2-7; TRBD2 is a possible D gene (6 bases). The germline V gene encodes CDR1 DFQATT and CDR2 SNEGSKA (reference sequence). V was shortened by 3 bases and J by 0 bases, with 12 bases between the two germline ends. CDR3 length: 14 amino acids. As DNA, the CDR3 is TGCAGTGCTAGTCAGCGGGCGAACTCCTACGAGCAGTACTTC. Translating gives CSASQRANSYEQYF.

The table lists this clonotype with a few counts. This chain connects TRBV5-1 to TRBJ2-3; D remains unclear. Trimming stripped 0 bases from V and 2 bases from J, with 7 bases between. This CDR3 region has 14 residues. Looked up from germline, CDR1 is SGHRS and CDR2 is YFSETQ. The CDR3 DNA sequence: TGCGCCAGCAGCTTGGCACGGCTCACAGATACGCAGTATTTT. Translated, it gives CASSLARLTDTQYF.

This clonotype has a single count. V gene TRBV5-6 combines with J gene TRBJ2-1; 9 bases line up with TRBD2. V lost 6 bases, J lost 10 bases, and 17 bases stayed unmatched. CDR3 size: 16 residues. Germline CDR1 and CDR2: SGHDT and YYEEEE. CDR3 DNA: TGTGCCAGCAATCCCCCCGCGCTAGCGGGGTTTGCGGAGCAGTTCTTC. Its translation: CASNPPALAGFAEQFF.

This clonotype turned up a few times. V usage is TRBV12-3 or TRBV12-4 and J usage is TRBJ2-1, with D unclear. This CDR3 is built from 12 residues. Trimming left V 7 bases short and J 7 bases short, with 11 bases between. CDR3 in amino acids: CASTPGGNEQFF. The CDR3 DNA sequence: TGTGCCAGCACTCCGGGTGGGAATGAGCAGTTCTTC.

The rearrangement links TRBV6-6 to TRBJ1-5, with D perhaps matching TRBD1 (5 bases). CDR3 length: 14 residues. V gave up 5 bases and J gave up 0 bases, with 8 bases separating them. Germline CDR1 reads MNHNY; CDR2 reads SVGAGI (reference sequence). The CDR3 coding sequence is TGTGCCAGCAGTGGGGGACTTAGCAATCAGCCCCAGCATTTT. It translates to CASSGGLSNQPQHF.

This clonotype was detected only once. This chain uses TRBV6-1 with TRBJ2-7; no clear D. Germline values: CDR1 MNHNS, CDR2 SASEGT. V lost 8 bases and J lost 4, with 21 bases in between. The CDR3 sequence is 15 residues long. The CDR3 sequence: CASSRATGPAYEQYV. DNA of the CDR3: TGTGCCAGCTCTCGCGCTACCGGCCCGGCTTACGAGCAGTACGTC.

The chain links TRBV9 to TRBJ2-2; TRBD2 agrees at 7 bases. Germline CDR1 reads SGDLS; CDR2 reads YYNGEE. This CDR3 spans 16 amino acids. V lost 3 bases, J lost 2 bases, and 7 bases stayed unmatched. The CDR3 loop is CASSGPSGANTGELFF. CDR3 bases: TGTGCCAGCAGCGGGCCAAGCGGGGCTAACACCGGGGAGCTGTTTTTT.

The rearrangement uses TRBV9 and TRBJ2-3, with 9 bases fitting TRBD2. Looked up from germline, CDR1 is SGDLS and CDR2 is YYNGEE. V lost 4 bases, J lost 6 bases, and 9 bases stayed unmatched. This CDR3 is 15 amino acids long. The CDR3 region has the DNA TGTGCCAGCAGCTATAGCGGGGGTCGTGGGGATACGCAGTATTTT. The encoded protein is CASSYSGGRGDTQYF.

The V gene is TRBV7-2, the J gene TRBJ2-7, with 9 nucleotides matching TRBD1. The CDR3 spans 16 residues. The V and J ends lost 1 base and 2 bases, in that order; junction bases with no gene match: 6. The germline gives CDR1 SGHTA, CDR2 FQGNSA. In nucleotides, the CDR3 is TGTGCCAGCAGCTTAGGCGGGACAGGGATGGCCTACGAGCAGTACGTC. Amino acids: CASSLGGTGMAYEQYV.

This clonotype occurred a few times. This sequence joins TRBV6-6 and TRBJ2-1; TRBD2 matches at 7 bases. The germline gives CDR1 MNHNY, CDR2 SVGAGI (reference sequence). The CDR3 spans 15 residues. The V segment lost 6 bases and the J segment 9 bases; nucleotides outside the gene matches: 14. CDR3 sequence (DNA): TGTGCCAGCAGCGACCCCGCTAGCGGCCGGGGTGAGCAGTTCTTC. Residues: CASSDPASGRGEQFF.

This clonotype was found a few times. This clone may be a read error of a much larger clone one base away. The chain employs TRBV7-9 and TRBJ1-1; D uncertain. The CDR3 has 15 residues. Germline V lookup: CDR1 SEHNR, CDR2 FQNEAQ (reference sequence). V gave up 1 base and J gave up 4 bases, with 13 bases separating them. The CDR3 coding sequence is TGTGCCAGCAGCTTAGTGTCCGGGATTACCACTGAAGCTTTCTTT. Its protein is CASSLVSGITTEAFF.

This clonotype was observed a few times. The V gene is TRBV12-3 or TRBV12-4, the J gene TRBJ2-7; D is undetermined. Trimming pared 8 bases from V and 6 bases from J, leaving 8 bases between. This CDR3 contains 10 residues. The DNA for the CDR3 is TGTGCCAGCCCCAATCGCGAGCAGTACGTC. Translating gives CASPNREQYV.

This clonotype was recorded a few times. This chain connects TRBV27 to TRBJ2-7, with TRBD1 matching over 9 bases. V trimming: 8 bases; J trimming: 3 bases; junction bases outside the gene matches: 5. Germline CDR1 and CDR2: MNHEY and SMNVEV (reference sequence). The CDR3 is 13 amino acids. CDR3 sequence (DNA): TGTGCCAGCGGCCGGGACAGGGACTACGAGCAGTACTTC. This codes for CASGRDRDYEQYF.

This clonotype has a handful of counts. V is TRBV12-3 or TRBV12-4 and J is TRBJ2-2, with D maybe TRBD1 (5 bases). The CDR3 spans 15 residues. Trimming took 2 bases from V and 4 from J, leaving 11 bases between them. As DNA, the CDR3 is TGTGCCAGCAGTTTAACACCCAGGGTCACCGGGGAGCTGTTTTTT. Translated: CASSLTPRVTGELFF.

This clonotype has more than one count but fewer than ten. J is TRBJ2-3 and V is TRBV27, with 10 bases that match TRBD1. CDR3 size: 16 residues. J gave up 0 bases and V 4 bases, and 4 bases lay outside the gene matches. The V gene's germline CDR1 is MNHEY and CDR2 SMNVEV (reference sequence). The CDR3 reads CASSSGTGASTDTQYF. CDR3 DNA: TGTGCCAGCAGTTCCGGGACAGGGGCCAGCACAGATACGCAGTATTTT.

This clonotype has a single count. V and J are TRBV7-2 and TRBJ1-2; D remains ambiguous. This CDR3 is built from 13 residues. CDR1 and CDR2 from the germline V gene are SGHTA and FQGNSA. V was pared by 5 bases and J by 3 bases, with 10 bases between. CDR3 residues: CASSLFGYYGYTF. The CDR3 region has the DNA TGTGCCAGCAGCCTTTTTGGGTACTATGGCTACACCTTC.

V is TRBV10-3 and J is TRBJ2-7; D call uncertain. Germline V CDR1 and CDR2: ENHRY, SYGVKD. V was pared by 5 bases and J by 0 bases, with 14 bases between. The CDR3 sequence is 15 residues long. Written as DNA, the CDR3 is TGTGCCATCAGTAGCAACTTCCAGAGCTCCTACGAGCAGTACGTC. Translating it yields CAISSNFQSSYEQYV.